These 21 T cell receptor beta chains came from one sample sequenced in a study of molecular identifiers for immune sequencing clone quantification. TCRdb called the PCR reads again in MiXCR, with one record for every CDR3 protein. The sample yields tens of thousands of distinct CDR3 sequences, 15% to 20% seen once. Sequenced sample: naive CD8+ T cells from blood, with Jurkat cell RNA spiked in. Sample subset: FACS-sorted CD8+CD4-CCR7+CD45RA+ naive T cells. The receptors derive from a human donor in good health. Some libraries in this study had Jurkat cell RNA spiked in.

This clonotype was seen at least ten times. The chain joins TRBV14 to TRBJ2-7, with 7 bases matching TRBD2. V was pared by 1 base and J by 1 base, with 4 bases of the junction left unmatched. The CDR3 has 15 amino acids. Germline CDR1 reads SGHDN; CDR2 reads FVKESK. The chain's CDR3 is CASSQGEGRSYEQYF. CDR3 sequence (DNA): TGTGCCAGCAGCCAAGGGGAGGGCCGATCCTACGAGCAGTACTTC.

This clonotype was seen a handful of times. The V and J genes are TRBV20-1 and TRBJ1-2, with D unclear. This CDR3 has 13 amino acids. Per the germline V gene, CDR1 is DFQATT and CDR2 is SNEGSKA (reference sequence). Trimming pared 6 bases from V and 4 bases from J, leaving 15 bases between. CDR3: CSAEPFDGYGYTF. CDR3 in DNA: TGCAGTGCCGAACCCTTCGACGGCTATGGCTACACCTTC.

The chain couples TRBV13 to TRBJ1-2; D remains unclear. Germline V gives CDR1 PRHDT, CDR2 FYEKMQ (reference sequence). There are 13 residues in the CDR3. The ends were cut back, 1 base at V and 8 bases at J, with 11 bases in the middle. CDR3 residues: CASSLESALGYTF. CDR3 coding DNA: TGTGCCAGCAGCTTAGAGAGCGCCTTGGGCTACACCTTC.

Only one count was recorded for this clonotype. A much larger clone differs from this one at a single base, so this may be a read error. This is likely a read error, given that the CDR3 carries no conserved phenylalanine or tryptophan at its end. The V call is TRBV29-1, the J call TRBJ2-3; no clear D gene. Germline V gene data show CDR1 as SQVTM and CDR2 as ANQGSEA. This CDR3 is 10 amino acids long. Trimming left V 3 bases short and J 3 bases short, with 1 base between. CDR3 bases: TGCAGCGTTGATACAGATACGCAGTATTCT. Translating gives CSVDTDTQYS.

Concerning this clonotype itself: Being one base from a much bigger clone, this may be a read error. The chain joins TRBV3-1 to TRBJ2-1; TRBD2 aligns across 10 bases. The CDR3 has 17 residues. Germline V CDR1 and CDR2: LGHDT, YNNKEL (reference sequence). The CDR3 here is CASRQVPSGGSYNEQFF. CDR3 in DNA: TGTGCCAGCCGCCAAGTCCCTAGCGGGGGCTCCTACAATGAGCAGTTCTTC.

Note on this clonotype: One junction end disagrees with the germline gene, perhaps due to a read error. The chain combines TRBV20-1 with TRBJ2-5, with 7 bases that match TRBD1. This CDR3 contains 13 residues. CDR1 DFQATT and CDR2 SNEGSKA come from the germline V gene (reference sequence). CDR3 protein: CSARGTTQEAQYF. The DNA for the CDR3 is TGCAGTGCCAGGGGGACAACCCAAGAGGCCCAGTACTTC.

This clonotype showed up just once. The chain has TRBV27 and TRBJ2-5; 7 positions agree with TRBD1. CDR3 length equals 13 residues. V lost 10 bases to trimming and J lost 5 bases; unmatched junction nucleotides: 10. Germline loops: CDR1 MNHEY, CDR2 SMNVEV (reference sequence). The CDR3 here is CATRQGPPETQYF. DNA for the CDR3: TGTGCCACAAGACAGGGCCCGCCCGAGACCCAGTACTTC.

This clonotype was seen at least ten times. The chain combines TRBV6-4 with TRBJ1-6; D remains ambiguous. Trimming left V 3 bases short and J 0 bases short, with 6 bases between. The length of the CDR3 is 15 residues. Germline CDR1 and CDR2: MRHNA and SNTAGT. The CDR3 sequence is CASSEGSSYNSPLHF. For the CDR3, the DNA is TGTGCCAGCAGTGAAGGGAGCTCCTATAATTCACCCCTCCACTTT.

This clonotype was seen at least ten times. CDR3 DNA: TGCAGCGTTTACCAGGCTTCTGGGGCCAACGTCCTGACTTTC. It yields the protein CSVYQASGANVLTF. J is TRBJ2-6 and V is TRBV29-1; D gene uncertain. V shed 5 bases and J shed 1 base, with 9 bases lying between them. CDR1 and CDR2 from the germline V gene are SQVTM and ANQGSEA. This CDR3 region has 14 residues.

Details on this clonotype: A much larger clone is a single base away; this may be a read error. The chain has TRBV28 and TRBJ1-2, with 8 nucleotides matching TRBD1. The CDR3 covers 14 residues. Germline V gene data show CDR1 as MDHEN and CDR2 as SYDVKM. The V and J ends lost 5 bases and 8 bases, in that order; junction bases with no gene match: 10. The CDR3 DNA is TGTGCCAGCAGTCATGGGACAGGTTTTATAGGCTACACCTTC. Residues: CASSHGTGFIGYTF.

Points on this clonotype: Since a much larger clone is just one base distant, this may be a read error. The chain employs TRBV24-1 and TRBJ2-1; the D gene could be TRBD1 or TRBD2 (5 bases each). Trimming removed 3 bases at V and 4 bases at J, with 21 bases between. The germline V gene has CDR1 KGHDR and CDR2 SFDVKD. This CDR3 contains 18 residues. The chain's CDR3 is CATSDPAVGTGVYNEQFF. DNA of the CDR3: TGTGCCACCAGTGATCCCGCCGTCGGGACGGGTGTGTACAATGAGCAGTTCTTC.

There are many counts of this clonotype. The CDR3 nucleotides read TGCAGTGCTAGGGGACTAGCGGTCTCCTACGAGCAGTACTTC. Translating gives CSARGLAVSYEQYF. The rearrangement links TRBV20-1 to TRBJ2-7; 11 positions agree with TRBD2. CDR3 size: 14 residues. CDR1 and CDR2 (germline): DFQATT, SNEGSKA (reference sequence). Trimming at V came to 3 bases and at J to 0 bases, leaving 1 base not matched to a gene.

The sample holds many counts of this clonotype. This rearrangement joins TRBV12-3 or TRBV12-4 to TRBJ2-3; D not certain. The germline V and J ends were trimmed by 5 bases and 2 bases, with 14 bases remaining between them. This CDR3 has 15 amino acids. CDR3 nucleotide sequence: TGTGCCAGCAGTCTATATGGGGTTTCCACAGATACGCAGTATTTT. Translating it yields CASSLYGVSTDTQYF.

This chain links TRBV3-1 with TRBJ2-1; 7 nucleotides align to TRBD2. Germline V CDR1 and CDR2: LGHDT, YNNKEL (reference sequence). This CDR3 is 15 amino acids long. The V and J ends lost 4 bases and 0 bases, in that order; junction bases with no gene match: 3. The CDR3 loop is CASSPGLDSYNEQFF. For the CDR3, the DNA is TGTGCCAGCAGCCCTGGACTAGACTCCTACAATGAGCAGTTCTTC.

In the case of this clonotype: It may be a read error: a sequence one base away is much more abundant. The chain uses TRBV27 and TRBJ1-1; no clear D. Germline values: CDR1 MNHEY, CDR2 SMNVEV (reference sequence). The CDR3 covers 14 residues. CDR3 sequence (DNA): TGTGCCGGCAGTTTGGCACGGGCGAACACTGAAGCTTTCTTT. Amino acid sequence: CAGSLARANTEAFF.

The chain's CDR3 is CASRTGTYSYEQYF. CDR3 DNA: TGTGCCAGCAGGACCGGGACGTACTCCTACGAGCAGTACTTC. The V and J genes are TRBV2 and TRBJ2-7; D may be TRBD1 or TRBD2 (5 bases each). In germline, CDR1 is SNHLY, CDR2 FYNNEI. The CDR3 spans 14 residues. Trimming took off 6 bases at V and 0 bases at J, with 12 bases between the two ends.

This clonotype came up many times. The chain recombines TRBV4-3 with TRBJ2-1; the match to TRBD2 covers 12 bases. The CDR3 runs to 16 residues. Germline CDR1 is LGHNA and CDR2 is YSLEER. V dropped 2 bases and J dropped 8; count of bases not matched to a gene: 7. The CDR3 DNA reads TGCGCCAGCAGCCAACTAGCGGGAGGGCCTTTCGATGAGCAGTTCTTC. This translates into CASSQLAGGPFDEQFF.

The table lists this clonotype with many counts. This chain links TRBV3-1 with TRBJ2-1; perhaps D is TRBD1 or TRBD2 (5 bases each). Trimming removed 1 base from V and 8 bases from J, with 12 bases in between. The CDR3 spans 14 residues. The germline CDR1 and CDR2 sequences are LGHDT and YNNKEL (reference sequence). CDR3 coding DNA: TGTGCCAGCAGCCAAGGTTGGGGGACCGATGAGCAGTTCTTC. Encoded protein: CASSQGWGTDEQFF.

This clonotype occurred many times. The J gene is TRBJ2-7, the V gene TRBV4-3, with 7 bases that match TRBD2. J was trimmed by 2 bases and V by 0 bases; bases with no gene match: 7. In germline, CDR1 is LGHNA, CDR2 YSLEER. The CDR3 has 16 residues. The CDR3, as DNA: TGCGCCAGCAGCCAAGATAGAAGCGGGGCCCCCTACGAGCAGTACTTC. Amino acid sequence: CASSQDRSGAPYEQYF.

This clonotype was picked up a small number of times. V is TRBV11-3 and J is TRBJ2-1; 8 bases map to TRBD2. The CDR3 spans 15 residues. Germline V gene lookup returns CDR1 SGHNT and CDR2 YENEEA. The junction had 3 bases not matched to a gene; V was cut back by 4 bases and J by 1 base. The CDR3 reads CASSSRLASYNEQFF. CDR3 coding DNA: TGTGCCAGCAGCTCCAGACTAGCGTCCTACAATGAGCAGTTCTTC.

The chain recombines TRBV19 with TRBJ1-6, with D unresolved. The V end was cut by 3 bases, the J end by 12 bases, with 18 bases between. Germline V gene sequence: CDR1 LNHDA, CDR2 SQIVND (reference sequence). There are 15 residues in the CDR3. The CDR3 coding sequence is TGTGCCAGTAGTATCGGACCGGGTTCCCCCCTACCCCTCCACTTT. Translated: CASSIGPGSPLPLHF.